The 21 T cell receptor beta chains in this list originate from one sample, sequenced in a study of memory CD4+ T cells and cytomegalovirus serostatus (dated 2019 in TCRdb). Single viable CD3+CD4+CD8-CD45RO+ cells were sorted as memory CD4+ T cells on a FACSAria II. Libraries were prepared through the immunoSEQ multiplex PCR assay. TCRdb re-hosts the immuneACCESS table, in-frame sequences only. Its copies lack some clones; in the studies checked, an unresolved V gene accounts for under half of them, and the cause for the rest is not known. The table for this sample lists over 40,000 clones; 70% to 75% of them were counted only once. 1.2% of the sample is held by the ten biggest clonotypes. Sequencing used memory CD4+ T cells from blood. These TCRs come from an adult in good health and CMV-seropositive.

The chain employs TRBV4-2 and TRBJ2-2; the match to TRBD2 covers 7 bases. From germline, CDR1 is LGHNA and CDR2 YNFKEQ. With V trimmed by 0 bases and J by 6 bases, 13 bases remained unmatched. The CDR3 extends over 18 amino acids. The CDR3 loop reads CASSQEYYGTGGSGELFF. As DNA, the CDR3 is TGTGCCAGCAGCCAAGAATACTACGGTACGGGGGGATCCGGGGAGCTGTTTTTT.

The chain combines TRBV5-1 with TRBJ1-1; possible D gene TRBD1, 6 bases. This CDR3 has 16 amino acids. Trimming removed 4 bases from V and 2 bases from J, with 18 bases in between. The germline CDR1 and CDR2 sequences are SGHRS and YFSETQ. CDR3 residues: CASSPDPDRVNTEAFF. The CDR3 DNA reads TGCGCCAGCAGCCCGGACCCGGACAGAGTAAACACTGAAGCTTTCTTT.

The chain employs TRBV28 and TRBJ2-3; the match to TRBD2 covers 12 bases. The CDR3 has 15 residues. CDR1 is MDHEN and CDR2 is SYDVKM in the germline V gene. The trim removed 6 bases at V and 4 bases at J, leaving 5 bases unmatched. The CDR3 DNA reads as TGTGCCAGCAGCCCGACTAGCGGGGGTTCAGATACGCAGTATTTT. Amino acids: CASSPTSGGSDTQYF.

This sequence joins TRBV4-2 and TRBJ1-4; D is ambiguous. CDR1 LGHNA and CDR2 YNFKEQ come from the germline V gene. CDR3 length: 17 amino acids. V lost 0 bases, J lost 5 bases, and 16 bases lay in between. The CDR3 DNA is TGTGCCAGCAGCCAAGAACCCAGTCGCCACCCAAATGAAAAACTGTTTTTT. Its protein is CASSQEPSRHPNEKLFF.

The chain combines TRBV27 with TRBJ2-1, with D possibly being TRBD1 (6 bases). The CDR3 runs 16 residues. V lost 6 bases and J 0 bases, leaving 15 bases between the germline ends. CDR1 MNHEY and CDR2 SMNVEV come from the germline V gene (reference sequence). The CDR3 DNA is TGTGCCAGCAGACTTAGGGGGAGAAGCTCCTACAATGAGCAGTTCTTC. It yields the protein CASRLRGRSSYNEQFF.

V usage is TRBV2 and J usage is TRBJ2-5; D might be TRBD2 (5 bases). The V and J ends lost 6 bases and 4 bases respectively, with 9 bases between them. CDR3 size: 12 residues. The V gene's germline CDR1 is SNHLY and CDR2 FYNNEI. CDR3 nucleotides: TGTGCCAGCAGAGTTGGGAGAGAGACCCAGTACTTC. The encoded protein is CASRVGRETQYF.

The count of this clone is one. The chain carries TRBV6-6 and TRBJ1-4, with D perhaps matching TRBD1 (6 bases). Germline assignment: CDR1 MNHNY and CDR2 SVGAGI (reference sequence). The germline V and J ends were trimmed by 0 bases and 7 bases, with 12 bases remaining between them. This CDR3 contains 15 residues. DNA of the CDR3: TGTGCCAGCAGTTACTCGGGGGGGCAGAGTGAAAAACTGTTTTTT. This translates into CASSYSGGQSEKLFF.

The V gene is TRBV18, the J gene TRBJ1-5, with 7 positions matching TRBD1. With V trimmed by 3 bases and J by 8 bases, 10 bases remained unmatched. This CDR3 comprises 15 residues. Germline-derived CDR1 and CDR2 are KGHSH and LQKENI. The CDR3 here is CASSPRRQGGEPQHF. CDR3 bases: TGTGCCAGCTCACCTCGGCGACAGGGTGGGGAGCCCCAGCATTTT.

The V call is TRBV19, the J call TRBJ1-2, with TRBD1 as a possible D gene (5 bases). CDR1 and CDR2 (germline): LNHDA, SQIVND (reference sequence). The V and J ends lost 5 bases and 1 base respectively, with 20 bases between them. The CDR3 runs 17 residues. CDR3 amino acids: CASSPRDSLPGNYGYTF. In DNA form, the CDR3 reads TGTGCCAGTAGTCCCCGGGACTCCCTCCCGGGTAACTATGGCTACACCTTC.

This sequence joins TRBV11-3 and TRBJ2-2; D not resolved. This CDR3 region has 13 residues. V dropped 1 base and J dropped 1 base, with 1 base sitting between them. Germline CDR1 reads SGHNT; CDR2 reads YENEEA. CDR3 region: CASSLVNTGELFF. CDR3 in DNA: TGTGCCAGCAGCTTAGTGAACACCGGGGAGCTGTTTTTT.

This clone turned up a few times. This rearrangement joins TRBV7-2 to TRBJ1-6; 7 bases map to TRBD1. Germline V gene lookup returns CDR1 SGHTA and CDR2 FQGNSA. The junction had 5 bases not matched to a gene; V was cut back by 2 bases and J by 7 bases. The CDR3 is 15 residues long. For the CDR3, the DNA is TGTGCCAGCAGCTTAACAGGGGTCGGAAATTCACCCCTCCACTTT. Translated, it gives CASSLTGVGNSPLHF.

This sequence joins TRBV7-2 and TRBJ1-2; 11 bases match TRBD1. With 3 bases clipped from V and 6 bases from J, the junction kept 6 bases outside the gene matches. Looked up from germline, CDR1 is SGHTA and CDR2 is FQGNSA. The CDR3 is 15 amino acids. CDR3 bases: TGTGCCAGCAGCTTTGGGGACAGGGGGTCAAATGGCTACACCTTC. As protein: CASSFGDRGSNGYTF. The variable domain in full, completed from reference TRBV7-2 and TRBJ1-2, reads GAGVSQSPSNKVTEKGKDVELRCDPISGHTALYWYRQSLGQGLEFLIYFQGNSAPDKSGLPSDRFSAERTGGSVSTLTIQRTQQEDSAVYLCASSFGDRGSNGYTFGSGTRLTVV.

The chain uses TRBV7-9 and TRBJ1-2; D is undetermined. CDR1 SEHNR and CDR2 FQNEAQ come from the germline V gene (reference sequence). V lost 2 bases and J lost 0, with 7 bases in between. The CDR3 extends over 14 amino acids. The CDR3 loop reads CASSLIMSNYGYTF. Written as DNA, the CDR3 is TGTGCCAGCAGCTTAATCATGTCTAACTATGGCTACACCTTC.

J is TRBJ2-1 and V is TRBV4-1, with D unresolved. Germline loops: CDR1 MGHRA, CDR2 YSYEKL. V lost 1 base, J lost 9 bases, and 16 bases lay in between. The CDR3 totals 15 residues. CDR3 coding DNA: TGCGCCAGCAGCCAAGGTGTGTTTTTATCTAGTGAGCAGTTCTTC. This gives the protein CASSQGVFLSSEQFF.

The rearrangement joins TRBV6-4 to TRBJ2-1; either TRBD1 or TRBD2 may supply D (5 bases each). This CDR3 contains 15 residues. Trimming stripped 5 bases from V and 3 bases from J, with 14 bases between. Per the germline V gene, CDR1 is MRHNA and CDR2 is SNTAGT. The CDR3 is CASSLDRDLYNEQFF. The CDR3 region has the DNA TGTGCCAGCAGTCTCGACCGGGACCTCTACAATGAGCAGTTCTTC.

The V gene is TRBV6-1, the J gene TRBJ2-5; 8 bases line up with TRBD1. The V and J ends lost 5 bases and 5 bases, in that order; junction bases with no gene match: 7. Germline loops: CDR1 MNHNS, CDR2 SASEGT. The CDR3 runs 14 residues. The CDR3 nucleotides are TGTGCCAGCAGTACGGGACAGGTCAGGGAGACCCAGTACTTC. Protein: CASSTGQVRETQYF.

The chain uses TRBV5-1 and TRBJ2-3; D not certain. There are 15 residues in the CDR3. Germline CDR1 is SGHRS and CDR2 is YFSETQ. V lost 2 bases and J lost 5, with 15 bases in between. The CDR3 protein is CASSFRGRNLDTQYF. The CDR3 nucleotides read TGCGCCAGCAGCTTTCGTGGACGGAATCTAGATACGCAGTATTTT.

The V gene is TRBV5-8, the J gene TRBJ2-2, with D maybe TRBD1 (6 bases). Trimming took off 2 bases at V and 6 bases at J, with 8 bases between the two ends. Per germline, CDR1 SGHTS and CDR2 YDEGEE. This CDR3 contains 13 residues. The CDR3 coding sequence is TGTGCCAGCAGCTTTTGGGGGCCCGGGGAGCTGTTTTTT. Its protein is CASSFWGPGELFF.

This chain uses TRBV11-3 with TRBJ2-5, with D maybe TRBD2 (7 bases). The CDR3 sequence is 14 residues long. The germline V and J ends were trimmed by 2 bases and 7 bases, with 14 bases remaining between them. Germline CDR1 reads SGHNT; CDR2 reads YENEEA. The CDR3 DNA sequence: TGTGCCAGCAGCTTAACCGCGGGGGCCCGGACCCAGTACTTC. Translated, it gives CASSLTAGARTQYF.

The chain carries TRBV11-2 and TRBJ1-1, with 7 nucleotides matching TRBD1. This CDR3 region has 15 residues. V gave up 3 bases and J gave up 4 bases; unmatched junction bases: 8. Germline CDR1 and CDR2: SGHAT and FQNNGV. This CDR3 is CASSFLQGFGTEAFF. CDR3 nucleotide sequence: TGTGCCAGCAGCTTCTTACAGGGGTTTGGCACTGAAGCTTTCTTT.

This chain uses TRBV18 with TRBJ1-1, with D tentatively TRBD1 (6 bases). Trimming cost V 3 bases and J 0 bases, with 11 bases left between them. This CDR3 comprises 15 residues. Germline-derived CDR1 and CDR2 are KGHSH and LQKENI. The CDR3 coding sequence is TGTGCCAGCTCACCGCTCGGACAGATGAACACTGAAGCTTTCTTT. Encoded protein: CASSPLGQMNTEAFF. Full variable domain (missing parts from reference TRBV18 and TRBJ1-1): NAGVMQNPRHLVRRRGQEARLRCSPMKGHSHVYWYRQLPEEGLKFMVYLQKENIIDESGMPKERFSAEFPKEGPSILRIQQVVRGDSAAYFCASSPLGQMNTEAFFGQGTRLTVV.